One sample yielded the 24 T cell receptor beta chains listed below, sequenced in a study of T-cell reconstitution after alpha-beta-depleted transplantation in children. This sample's TCRbeta library carried unique molecular identifier barcodes. TCRdb passed the PCR reads through MiXCR, listing each CDR3 protein once. Of 450,000 to 600,000 distinct CDR3 sequences listed, 10% to 15% were seen once; the top ten hold 2.2%. The source was PBMCs, mostly from graft donor cells, collected 360 days after TCRalphabeta/CD19-depleted stem cell transplant. The source is a male patient under 18 who had a stem cell transplant for acute myeloid leukemia, so the T cells may come from the graft donor.

This clonotype was found many times. CDR3 amino acids: CAISAVAQGQPQHF. In nucleotides, the CDR3 is TGTGCCATCAGTGCCGTGGCCCAGGGTCAGCCCCAGCATTTT. The gene calls are TRBV10-3 and TRBJ1-5, with D possibly matching TRBD1 (5 bases). The V gene's germline CDR1 is ENHRY and CDR2 SYGVKD. The length of the CDR3 is 14 residues. V was pared by 4 bases and J by 6 bases, with 13 bases between.

This clonotype was observed a few times. The chain joins TRBV5-1 to TRBJ2-5; 7 bases line up with TRBD2. This CDR3 region has 18 residues. The junction had 17 bases not matched to a gene; V was cut back by 1 base and J by 5 bases. Per the germline V gene, CDR1 is SGHRS and CDR2 is YFSETQ. CDR3 loop: CASSLPPDKLALGETQYF. Written as DNA, the CDR3 is TGCGCCAGCAGCTTGCCTCCTGACAAACTAGCGCTTGGGGAGACCCAGTACTTC.

The chain couples TRBV6-5 to TRBJ1-6, with 7 bases that match TRBD1. Germline V gene sequence: CDR1 MNHEY, CDR2 SVGAGI. Trimming cost V 2 bases and J 7 bases; bases outside gene matches: 11. This CDR3 contains 17 residues. The CDR3 DNA follows: TGTGCCAGCAGTTACCTCGCGACAGGGCTGAGGAATTCACCCCTCCACTTT. Translation: CASSYLATGLRNSPLHF.

The rearrangement joins TRBV29-1 to TRBJ2-2; D unclear. Trimming removed 7 bases at V and 0 bases at J, with 9 bases between. The CDR3 covers 13 residues. CDR1 SQVTM and CDR2 ANQGSEA come from the germline V gene. This CDR3 is CSARASNTGELFF. The DNA of the CDR3 is TGCAGCGCAAGGGCCTCGAACACCGGGGAGCTGTTTTTT.

The chain has TRBV5-1 and TRBJ2-7; D might be TRBD1 (5 bases). CDR3 length: 13 amino acids. V lost 6 bases and J lost 0, with 10 bases in between. CDR1 SGHRS and CDR2 YFSETQ come from the germline V gene. This chain's CDR3 is CASTETGSYEQYF. CDR3 sequence (DNA): TGCGCCAGCACCGAAACAGGCTCCTACGAGCAGTACTTC.

This clonotype was picked up many times. V is TRBV3-1 and J is TRBJ2-1, with 7 bases identical to TRBD2. V lost 0 bases, J lost 4 bases, and 6 bases stayed unmatched. The CDR3 has 16 amino acids. The germline CDR1 and CDR2 sequences are LGHDT and YNNKEL (reference sequence). CDR3 residues: CASSQERLAAYNEQFF. Here the CDR3 DNA reads TGTGCCAGCAGCCAAGAGAGGCTAGCGGCTTACAATGAGCAGTTCTTC.

The rearrangement links TRBV30 to TRBJ2-7; TRBD1 might be the D (7 bases). The CDR3 extends over 13 amino acids. V was pared by 5 bases and J by 1 base, with 12 bases between. Germline CDR1 GTSNPN, CDR2 SVGIG (reference sequence). CDR3: CAWCQGGSYEQYF. The CDR3 DNA follows: TGTGCCTGGTGTCAGGGGGGTTCCTACGAGCAGTACTTC.

The chain couples TRBV15 to TRBJ2-7; 9 bases align to TRBD2. The germline CDR1 and CDR2 sequences are LNHNV and YYDKDF (reference sequence). The CDR3 has 16 residues. With 0 bases clipped from V and 3 bases from J, the junction kept 6 bases outside the gene matches. The CDR3 reads CATSRDRLAGVYEQYF. In nucleotides, the CDR3 is TGTGCCACCAGCAGAGATCGCTTAGCGGGGGTCTACGAGCAGTACTTC.

This clonotype was observed at least ten times. The chain has TRBV20-1 and TRBJ2-7; either TRBD1 or TRBD2 may fit D (6 bases each). The germline gives CDR1 DFQATT, CDR2 SNEGSKA (reference sequence). CDR3 length: 13 amino acids. The DNA of the CDR3 is TGCAGACAAGGGGGGAAAAGGCCCTACGAGCAGTACTTC. Its protein product is CRQGGKRPYEQYF.

This clonotype was observed a few times. The chain links TRBV7-9 to TRBJ2-7, with D maybe TRBD1 (6 bases). CDR3 size: 15 residues. Per germline, CDR1 SEHNR and CDR2 FQNEAQ (reference sequence). V was trimmed by 4 bases and J by 6 bases, leaving 19 bases between them. Written as DNA, the CDR3 is TGTGCCAGCAGCTCCGTACAGGGTTTCCCCCTCGAGCAGTACTTC. Residues: CASSSVQGFPLEQYF.

In its sample, this clonotype was seen many times. At one boundary the junction diverges from the germline segment, which might be a read error. The chain recombines TRBV5-1 with TRBJ2-7, with 11 positions matching TRBD2. CDR1 and CDR2 from the germline V gene are SGHRS and YFSETQ. This CDR3 is 15 amino acids long. CDR3 amino acids: CASSLGLAGPYEQYF. CDR3 nucleotide sequence: TGTGCCAGCAGCCTCGGACTAGCGGGTCCCTACGAGCAGTACTTC.

This clonotype has more than one count but fewer than ten. The chain links TRBV7-8 to TRBJ2-7; 11 nucleotides align to TRBD1. V shed 3 bases and J 3 bases; nucleotides not matched to a gene: 4. CDR3 length: 15 residues. Germline CDR1 and CDR2: SGHVS and FQNEAQ. The DNA for the CDR3 is TGTGCCAGCAGCTTGCTGGGACAGGGGGTCTACGAGCAGTACTTC. It yields the protein CASSLLGQGVYEQYF.

In this sample, this clonotype turned up a few times. The chain uses TRBV18 and TRBJ2-1, with TRBD2 matching over 7 bases. The germline V gene encodes CDR1 KGHSH and CDR2 LQKENI. This CDR3 is built from 16 residues. J was trimmed by 0 bases and V by 3 bases; bases with no gene match: 5. Here the CDR3 DNA reads TGTGCCAGCTCACCGGGGCGGGGGACCTCCTACAATGAGCAGTTCTTC. It specifies CASSPGRGTSYNEQFF.

This clonotype has only a few counts. The chain links TRBV12-3 or TRBV12-4 to TRBJ2-7, with D perhaps being TRBD1 or TRBD2 (5 bases each). The length of the CDR3 is 15 residues. Trimming left V 2 bases short and J 3 bases short, with 14 bases between. CDR3: CASSLRDGLNYEQYF. The CDR3, as DNA: TGTGCCAGCAGTTTACGGGACGGCTTGAACTACGAGCAGTACTTC.

This clonotype was seen more than once but under ten times. The chain links TRBV2 to TRBJ2-5; D gene unclear. V was cut by 6 bases and J by 4 bases, with 12 bases left in between. This CDR3 contains 13 residues. Germline CDR1 reads SNHLY; CDR2 reads FYNNEI. The CDR3 coding sequence is TGTGCCAGCAGCGGGTCTAGTCGAGAGACCCAGTACTTC. Translated: CASSGSSRETQYF.

The chain has TRBV28 and TRBJ2-4; no reliable D call. V was cut by 6 bases and J by 5 bases, with 11 bases left in between. Germline CDR1 is MDHEN and CDR2 is SYDVKM. This CDR3 spans 13 amino acids. The CDR3 sequence: CASSPYVENIQYF. The CDR3 DNA reads as TGTGCCAGCAGCCCCTATGTGGAAAACATTCAGTACTTC.

V and J are TRBV28 and TRBJ2-6; D is possibly TRBD1 (6 bases). The germline CDR1 and CDR2 sequences are MDHEN and SYDVKM. CDR3 length: 18 residues. V was trimmed by 3 bases and J by 4 bases, leaving 19 bases between them. DNA of the CDR3: TGTGCCAGCAGTTTGGCTGGGGGCGCCCCGGGAGGGGCCAACGTCCTGACTTTC. Protein: CASSLAGGAPGGANVLTF.

This clonotype was observed many times. The chain is built from TRBV20-1 and TRBJ2-5; perhaps TRBD1 as D (6 bases). The germline V gene encodes CDR1 DFQATT and CDR2 SNEGSKA (reference sequence). The CDR3 is 12 residues long. V was trimmed by 8 bases and J by 0 bases, leaving 10 bases between them. The CDR3 DNA reads as TGCAGTATAAGGACAGACCAAGAGACCCAGTACTTC. Protein: CSIRTDQETQYF.

This clonotype was seen only a few times. The rearrangement links TRBV7-2 to TRBJ2-7; no clear D. In germline, CDR1 is SGHTA, CDR2 FQGNSA. CDR3 length equals 15 residues. Trimming removed 1 base from V and 4 bases from J, with 14 bases in between. The CDR3 bases are TGTGCCAGCAGCTTAGACAGTAGCCTAGGGTACGAGCAGTACTTC. It is translated as CASSLDSSLGYEQYF.

This clonotype was seen ten or more times. This chain uses TRBV4-3 with TRBJ2-3; 10 nucleotides match TRBD2. The CDR3 length is 18 residues. CDR1 and CDR2 from the germline V gene are LGHNA and YSLEER. J was trimmed by 1 base and V by 0 bases; bases with no gene match: 7. The CDR3 spells CASSQEVLAGMGTDTQYF. The DNA for the CDR3 is TGCGCCAGCAGCCAAGAGGTACTAGCGGGAATGGGCACAGATACGCAGTATTTT.

The V call is TRBV5-1, the J call TRBJ1-1; 7 bases are a match to TRBD1. CDR1 is SGHRS, CDR2 YFSETQ, per germline. The length of the CDR3 is 14 residues. The J segment lost 7 bases and the V segment lost 3 bases, leaving 9 bases of the junction unmatched. The CDR3 region is CASSSTGQGHEAFF. CDR3 in DNA: TGCGCCAGCAGCTCGACAGGGCAGGGCCATGAAGCTTTCTTT.

The V gene is TRBV28, the J gene TRBJ2-7, with TRBD1 matching 7 bases. The CDR3 is made up of 14 amino acids. Germline trimming cut 6 bases from V and 3 bases from J; bases unmatched to any gene: 8. Germline lookup yields CDR1 MDHEN and CDR2 SYDVKM. Here the CDR3 DNA reads TGTGCCAGCAGCGTCCCTGGGACAGACTACGAGCAGTACTTC. The encoded protein is CASSVPGTDYEQYF.

This clonotype was recorded at least ten times. The chain couples TRBV20-1 to TRBJ1-6; no firm D call. The germline V gene has CDR1 DFQATT and CDR2 SNEGSKA (reference sequence). V was clipped by 3 bases and J by 6 bases, with 21 bases between them. This CDR3 contains 17 residues. CDR3 amino acids: CSASRDIPNLLNSPLHF. The CDR3, as DNA: TGCAGTGCTAGCCGTGACATCCCAAACCTGCTTAATTCACCCCTCCACTTT.

This chain joins TRBV20-1 and TRBJ2-4; either TRBD1 or TRBD2 may fit D (5 bases each). Germline V gene data show CDR1 as DFQATT and CDR2 as SNEGSKA (reference sequence). The CDR3 runs 13 residues. Trimming left V 5 bases short and J 3 bases short, with 11 bases between. The CDR3 DNA reads TGCAGTGCTCTGAGGGGTGGCAAAAACATTCAGTACTTC. The encoded protein is CSALRGGKNIQYF.